This T cell receptor beta chain emerged from a study of response to subunit inactivated influenza vaccine. General observations from the study: Authors suggested few new T cells are recruited by each seasonal influenza vaccination.

This clonotype has more than one count but fewer than ten. The antigen remains unidentified. The germline V gene encodes CDR1 SEHNR and CDR2 FQNEAQ (reference sequence). This CDR3 region has 12 residues. The ends were cut back, 6 bases at V and 7 bases at J, with 9 bases in the middle. TCRdb itself ran the RT-PCR reads through MiXCR, one entry per CDR3 protein. The data contain under 500,000 distinct CDR3 sequences, 9.5% to 13% of them seen just once; the ten biggest clones take up about 12%. The sample was PBMCs from blood, taken more than 35 days after vaccination. This TCR was recovered from a man aged 50-59 years who received an inactivated influenza vaccine. The chain combines TRBV7-9 with TRBJ2-2; D remains ambiguous. The CDR3 sequence is CASRRWGGELFF. CDR3 nucleotide sequence: TGTGCCAGCAGGAGGTGGGGCGGGGAGCTGTTTTTT.